The T cell receptor beta chain under discussion was sequenced for a study of shared clonotypes between healthy human individuals. Investigators spread the genomic DNA of each subset evenly over several immunoSEQ plates. The sequenced material, unsorted PBMC DNA, was run on ten immunoSEQ deep assay plates. Profiling relied on immunoSEQ multiplex PCR, and the TCRdb table lists in-frame clones only, not all of them. The sample yields around 450,000 clones, about 76% seen once. Study observations and caveats: Sampling covered nothing but blood. Tissue TCR repertoires likely differ from those found in blood.

Donors comprised healthy HIV-negative adults lacking recent acute infections or vaccinations. To note about this clone: Its target is unknown.

Sequencing was carried out using PBMCs. This receptor was taken from a woman aged 40-49 years in good health. Some clones in this sample may be carry-over from other donors' samples.

The CDR3 region is CASSEGARRDTEAFF. In DNA, the CDR3 is TGTGCCAGCAGTGAAGGGGCCCGCCGGGACACTGAAGCTTTCTTT. The chain combines TRBV2 with TRBJ1-1; D remains ambiguous. Germline CDR1 is SNHLY and CDR2 is FYNNEI. V dropped 1 base and J dropped 3 bases, with 12 bases sitting between them. This CDR3 is 15 amino acids long.